These 8 T cell receptor beta chains share one sample of origin, sequenced in a study of regulatory T cells in long-lasting Graves disease. iRepertoire HTBI primers and Arm-PCR of CDR3 regions built TCR beta libraries. TCRdb reanalysed the multiplex PCR reads using MiXCR and keeps one entry per CDR3 protein. The sample lists hundreds of thousands of distinct CDR3 sequences; approximately 16% were seen once. This sample's time point: newly diagnosed GD, antithyroid drugs for less than 3 months. Extracted RNA from PBMCs served as the source of the TCR library. A further study also used this sample, focusing on T cells in Graves' hyperthyroidism and ophthalmopathy.

The material sequenced was peripheral blood mononuclear cells (PBMCs), taken at new diagnosis, from a patient treated with antithyroid drugs. These receptors were taken from a woman aged 35-60 years with Graves disease.

This clonotype was recorded at least ten times. The chain recombines TRBV12-3 or TRBV12-4 with TRBJ1-3; maybe TRBD1 (5 bases). The V end was cut by 6 bases, the J end by 0 bases, with 12 bases between. The CDR3 loop spans 15 amino acids. The CDR3: CASRRQPHSGNTIYF. Here the CDR3 DNA reads TGTGCCAGCAGGCGACAGCCCCACTCTGGAAACACCATATATTTT.

This clonotype was seen many times. This chain uses TRBV20-1 with TRBJ2-1; 12 nucleotides line up with TRBD2. CDR3 size: 15 residues. CDR1 DFQATT and CDR2 SNEGSKA come from the germline V gene (reference sequence). V shed 4 bases and J 2 bases; nucleotides not matched to a gene: 3. CDR3 protein: CSAMGLAGAYNEQFF. The CDR3 DNA sequence: TGCAGTGCTATGGGACTAGCGGGTGCCTACAATGAGCAGTTCTTC.

This clonotype occurred many times. This chain joins TRBV15 and TRBJ2-7; a weak D match, TRBD2 (5 bases). CDR3 length equals 16 residues. Trimming left V 5 bases short and J 2 bases short, with 19 bases between. The germline V gene has CDR1 LNHNV and CDR2 YYDKDF (reference sequence). DNA for the CDR3: TGTGCCACCAGCTTGTCCTTGGCGGGCAGAGCCTACGAGCAGTACTTC. Residues: CATSLSLAGRAYEQYF.

This clonotype was picked up many times. V gene TRBV20-1 combines with J gene TRBJ2-1; D perhaps matches TRBD2 (7 bases). V was trimmed by 6 bases and J by 7 bases, leaving 22 bases between them. This CDR3 contains 15 residues. Germline CDR1 is DFQATT and CDR2 is SNEGSKA (reference sequence). CDR3 in amino acids: CSAPRGRGIMNEQFF. The CDR3 DNA follows: TGCAGTGCCCCGCGGGGGCGGGGGATAATGAATGAGCAGTTCTTC.

The chain uses TRBV29-1 and TRBJ2-3, with 8 bases fitting TRBD1. J was trimmed by 0 bases and V by 3 bases; bases with no gene match: 2. This CDR3 comprises 14 residues. Germline CDR1 reads SQVTM; CDR2 reads ANQGSEA. The CDR3 spells CSVDQGASTDTQYF. The CDR3 DNA reads as TGCAGCGTTGATCAGGGGGCAAGCACAGATACGCAGTATTTT.

This clonotype was counted between two and nine times. The V and J genes are TRBV7-9 and TRBJ2-7, with D hard to call. The CDR3 totals 14 residues. CDR1 SEHNR and CDR2 FQNEAQ come from the germline V gene (reference sequence). The V and J ends lost 5 bases and 7 bases respectively, with 18 bases between them. The CDR3, as DNA: TGTGCCAGCAGCCCCACGGGTCCCCTTTCTGAGCAGTACTTC. Translation: CASSPTGPLSEQYF.

This clonotype was counted many times. The rearrangement links TRBV5-6 to TRBJ2-1; D ambiguous. This CDR3 is 14 amino acids long. V lost 0 bases to trimming and J lost 4 bases, with 8 bases between them. The germline V gene has CDR1 SGHDT and CDR2 YYEEEE. CDR3 nucleotide sequence: TGTGCCAGCAGCTTGGGGGCAGATTACAATGAGCAGTTCTTC. It codes for CASSLGADYNEQFF. Full variable domain (remainder filled in from reference TRBV5-6 and TRBJ2-1): DAGVTQSPTHLIKTRGQQVTLRCSPKSGHDTVSWYQQALGQGPQFIFQYYEEEERQRGNFPDRFSGHQFPNYSSELNVNALLLGDSALYLCASSLGADYNEQFFGPGTRLTVL.

This clonotype was detected ten times or more. The chain couples TRBV6-1 to TRBJ2-6; TRBD1 is a possible D gene (6 bases). V was clipped by 4 bases and J by 4 bases, with 20 bases between them. The germline CDR1 and CDR2 sequences are MNHNS and SASEGT. This CDR3 comprises 18 residues. As DNA, the CDR3 is TGTGCCAGCAGTGGCACAGGGCCCACACCCCCCGGGGCCAACGTCCTGACTTTC. This sequence encodes CASSGTGPTPPGANVLTF.